What follows is one T cell receptor beta chain and its context. No antigen is known for it. This entry belongs to a study of CD8 T cells in ankylosing spondylitis. TCRdb re-analysed the 5' RACE reads in MiXCR, keeping a single row per CDR3 protein. The data show almost 400,000 distinct CDR3 sequences, more than 20% seen once. CDR1 is MGHRA and CDR2 is YSYEKL in the germline V gene. CDR3 length: 19 amino acids. V shed 0 bases, J shed 6 bases, and the junction held 13 bases outside the gene matches. The study, taken as a whole, reports: Relatively scarce in peripheral blood, disease-linked clones were CD8+. A TCR beta motif of about eight highly homologous variants seemed to mark ankylosing spondylitis blood.

This clonotype was sampled from a male donor with ankylosing spondylitis. The sample was blood, either unsorted or a sorted T cell fraction (not recorded which). The chain carries TRBV4-1 and TRBJ2-3; 12 nucleotides agree with TRBD2. The CDR3 bases are TGCGCCAGCAGCCAAGATCATGTGAGGACTAGCGGGAATTCCGATACGCAGTATTTT. Translating it yields CASSQDHVRTSGNSDTQYF.